The 23 T cell receptor beta chains presented below share a single source sample, sequenced in a study of blood T cell repertoires in COVID-19 (TCRdb year 2020). The method was the immunoSEQ multiplex PCR assay. The clones in this table, taken by TCRdb from immuneACCESS, are in-frame only. Not every clone is retained; where verified, under half of the shortfall comes from an unresolved V gene, and the cause of the rest is unknown. The sample has over 250,000 clones on record, roughly 83% of them singletons. Almost 1.5% of the sample is taken by the ten largest. Material for sequencing was peripheral blood. The receptors were gathered from a human donor with COVID-19, enrolled during active disease. The donor label of this sample is uncertain.

CDR3 in DNA: TGTGCCAGCAGCCCCCCAAGCAGGGTGGAAATCGGGGAGCTGTTTTTT. Translated: CASSPPSRVEIGELFF. J is TRBJ2-2 and V is TRBV5-6, with D possibly TRBD1 on 5 matching bases. V shed 4 bases and J shed 7 bases, with 20 bases lying between them. The CDR3 covers 16 residues. Germline CDR1 SGHDT, CDR2 YYEEEE.

In this sample, this clone turned up a few times. The rearrangement joins TRBV7-6 to TRBJ1-1, with 7 bases lining up with TRBD1. Germline V lookup: CDR1 SGHVS, CDR2 FNYEAQ. CDR3 length equals 14 residues. Unmatched junction bases numbered 4, after V lost 5 bases and J lost 1 base. The CDR3 loop is CASSQRQGNTEAFF. As DNA, the CDR3 is TGTGCCAGCAGCCAACGACAGGGGAACACTGAAGCTTTCTTT. Full variable domain (missing parts from reference TRBV7-6 and TRBJ1-1): GAGVSQSPRYKVTKRGQDVALRCDPISGHVSLYWYRQALGQGPEFLTYFNYEAQQDKSGLPNDRFSAERPEGSISTLTIQRTEQRDSAMYRCASSQRQGNTEAFFGQGTRLTVV.

This clone came up once. The V and J genes are TRBV11-3 and TRBJ2-3; unclear D gene. The V end lost 4 bases, the J end lost 6 bases, and 11 bases lay between the germline ends. The germline V gene has CDR1 SGHNT and CDR2 YENEEA. This CDR3 region has 13 residues. The DNA for the CDR3 is TGTGCCAGCAGCTCTTCCGACTTGGATACGCAGTATTTT. It is translated as CASSSSDLDTQYF.

The rearrangement joins TRBV27 to TRBJ2-7; D is perhaps TRBD1 (6 bases). Germline V gives CDR1 MNHEY, CDR2 SMNVEV (reference sequence). V lost 5 bases and J lost 0, with 8 bases in between. The CDR3 is made up of 13 amino acids. Here the CDR3 reads CASSPDSSYEQYF. CDR3 coding DNA: TGTGCCAGCAGTCCGGACAGCTCCTACGAGCAGTACTTC.

This chain uses TRBV7-6 with TRBJ1-1, with 9 nucleotides matching TRBD1. The CDR3 is made up of 16 amino acids. Germline loops: CDR1 SGHVS, CDR2 FNYEAQ. The trim removed 3 bases at V and 5 bases at J, leaving 10 bases unmatched. The CDR3 bases are TGTGCCAGCAGCTTTTTTCCGGGACAGGGTAAAACTGAAGCTTTCTTT. This translates into CASSFFPGQGKTEAFF. Supplemented by reference TRBV7-6 and TRBJ1-1, the full variable domain reads GAGVSQSPRYKVTKRGQDVALRCDPISGHVSLYWYRQALGQGPEFLTYFNYEAQQDKSGLPNDRFSAERPEGSISTLTIQRTEQRDSAMYRCASSFFPGQGKTEAFFGQGTRLTVV.

In its sample, this clone was seen once. The chain recombines TRBV5-1 with TRBJ1-1; D perhaps matches TRBD1 (5 bases). Germline CDR1 SGHRS, CDR2 YFSETQ. This CDR3 has 14 residues. V lost 0 bases, J lost 5 bases, and 11 bases lay in between. The CDR3 spells CASSLDFKGTEAFF. CDR3 sequence (DNA): TGCGCCAGCAGCTTGGATTTTAAGGGGACTGAAGCTTTCTTT.

The chain uses TRBV7-3 and TRBJ2-2; D is ambiguous. Germline CDR1 SGHTA, CDR2 FQGTGA. V dropped 1 base and J dropped 7 bases, with 4 bases sitting between them. The CDR3 runs 12 residues. The CDR3 bases are TGTGCCAGCAGCTTAAACGGCGGGGAGCTGTTTTTT. Residues: CASSLNGGELFF. Based on the CDR3 plus reference TRBV7-3 and TRBJ2-2, the full variable domain is GAGVSQTPSNKVTEKGKYVELRCDPISGHTALYWYRQSLGQGPEFLIYFQGTGAADDSGLPNDRFFAVRPEGSVSTLKIQRTERGDSAVYLCASSLNGGELFFGEGSRLTVL.

V is TRBV7-2 and J is TRBJ1-2; D call uncertain. The V end lost 2 bases, the J end lost 1 base, and 11 bases lay between the germline ends. The CDR3 is 15 residues long. CDR1 SGHTA and CDR2 FQGNSA come from the germline V gene. CDR3 in DNA: TGTGCCAGCAGCTTATTGGCAGTTATTAACTATGGCTACACCTTC. This translates into CASSLLAVINYGYTF. The full variable domain, with the rest looked up from reference TRBV7-2 and TRBJ1-2, is GAGVSQSPSNKVTEKGKDVELRCDPISGHTALYWYRQSLGQGLEFLIYFQGNSAPDKSGLPSDRFSAERTGGSVSTLTIQRTQQEDSAVYLCASSLLAVINYGYTFGSGTRLTVV.

This clone has a single count. This chain joins TRBV7-3 and TRBJ1-2; D not certain. The CDR3 extends over 14 amino acids. Per germline, CDR1 SGHTA and CDR2 FQGTGA. Trimming stripped 9 bases from V and 6 bases from J, with 20 bases between. The CDR3 reads CASPVYRTHDGYTF. As DNA, the CDR3 is TGTGCCAGTCCAGTTTATAGGACTCACGATGGCTACACCTTC.

The V gene is TRBV28, the J gene TRBJ1-5, with D maybe TRBD1 (6 bases). Germline V gives CDR1 MDHEN, CDR2 SYDVKM. The CDR3 is made up of 15 amino acids. Trimming shortened V by 6 bases and J by 7 bases, and 19 bases separated the two germline ends. The CDR3 loop is CASSKNTGYDQPQHF. DNA for the CDR3: TGTGCCAGCAGCAAAAACACAGGGTACGACCAGCCCCAGCATTTT.

The chain has TRBV28 and TRBJ2-7, with 9 bases aligning to TRBD1. The V segment lost 3 bases and the J segment 4 bases; nucleotides outside the gene matches: 16. Per the germline V gene, CDR1 is MDHEN and CDR2 is SYDVKM. The CDR3 is made up of 18 amino acids. The CDR3 DNA is TGTGCCAGCAGTTTGAATTATCTCGGGACAGGGAGTTTGTACGAGCAGTACTTC. Translating gives CASSLNYLGTGSLYEQYF.

This clone was counted once. DNA of the CDR3: TGTGCCAGCAGTTTGTTCCTCTCGGGCGAGCAGTACTTC. Translated: CASSLFLSGEQYF. V and J are TRBV12-3 or TRBV12-4 and TRBJ2-7; D is unresolved. The CDR3 is made up of 13 amino acids. V lost 3 bases and J 6 bases, leaving 12 bases between the germline ends.

V gene TRBV21-1 combines with J gene TRBJ2-3; the table calls TRBD2, which could not be checked here. TRBV21-1 is a pseudogene locus. The CDR3 length is 17 residues. The CDR3 loop reads CASSKAVTSGSTDTQYF. The CDR3 DNA sequence: TGTGCCAGCAGCAAAGCGGTAACTAGCGGTAGCACAGATACGCAGTATTTT.

This clone was observed once. The rearrangement uses TRBV20-1 and TRBJ2-3, with TRBD1 as a possible D gene (5 bases). The CDR3 extends over 15 amino acids. V lost 3 bases and J 3 bases, leaving 16 bases between the germline ends. CDR1 is DFQATT and CDR2 is SNEGSKA in the germline V gene (reference sequence). The CDR3 sequence is CSASPPGRVTDTQYF. The CDR3 DNA follows: TGCAGTGCTAGTCCACCGGGCAGGGTGACAGATACGCAGTATTTT.

This sequence joins TRBV5-1 and TRBJ2-1; TRBD2 matches 7 bases. Germline trimming cut 2 bases from V and 7 bases from J; bases unmatched to any gene: 9. The CDR3 sequence is 15 residues long. CDR1 and CDR2 from the germline V gene are SGHRS and YFSETQ. This CDR3 is CASSFLREVNNEQFF. The CDR3 region has the DNA TGCGCCAGCAGCTTTCTACGGGAGGTTAATAATGAGCAGTTCTTC.

Note on this clone: Other nucleotide sequences in the sample specify the same CDR3. The chain recombines TRBV6-4 with TRBJ2-5; TRBD1 matches 7 bases. Germline V gene lookup returns CDR1 MRHNA and CDR2 SNTAGT. V gave up 6 bases and J gave up 1 base; unmatched junction bases: 2. This CDR3 has 13 amino acids. The CDR3, as DNA: TGTGCCAGCAGCCGGGACAGCCAAGAGACCCAGTACTTC. Its protein is CASSRDSQETQYF.

The genes are TRBV23-1 and TRBJ2-7; TRBD2 matches at 11 bases. TRBV23-1 is annotated as an ORF whose role is uncertain. The CDR3 covers 13 residues. Unmatched junction bases numbered 6, after V lost 8 bases and J lost 6 bases. The CDR3 region has the DNA TGCGCCAGCCTAGGACTAGCGGGTGGCGAGCAGTACTTC. Protein: CASLGLAGGEQYF.

The chain is built from TRBV7-2 and TRBJ2-3; 12 positions match TRBD2. CDR3 length: 18 amino acids. The junction had 9 bases not matched to a gene; V was cut back by 5 bases and J by 0 bases. Germline V gives CDR1 SGHTA, CDR2 FQGNSA. CDR3 amino acids: CASSLRTSGAMSTDTQYF. Here the CDR3 DNA reads TGTGCCAGCAGCCTCAGGACTAGCGGGGCTATGAGCACAGATACGCAGTATTTT.

This clone is a singleton in its sample. The chain joins TRBV7-2 to TRBJ2-1; 8 nucleotides agree with TRBD2. The CDR3 runs to 16 residues. Germline CDR1 reads SGHTA; CDR2 reads FQGNSA. Germline trimming cut 1 base from V and 3 bases from J; bases unmatched to any gene: 5. The CDR3 DNA sequence: TGTGCCAGCAGCTTAGTAGCGCTAGCGGGCTACAATGAGCAGTTCTTC. Protein product: CASSLVALAGYNEQFF. The variable domain in full, completed from reference TRBV7-2 and TRBJ2-1, reads GAGVSQSPSNKVTEKGKDVELRCDPISGHTALYWYRQSLGQGLEFLIYFQGNSAPDKSGLPSDRFSAERTGGSVSTLTIQRTQQEDSAVYLCASSLVALAGYNEQFFGPGTRLTVL.

In its sample, this clone was seen once. The V and J genes are TRBV5-1 and TRBJ2-1; D is possibly TRBD2 (5 bases). This CDR3 is built from 17 residues. In germline, CDR1 is SGHRS, CDR2 YFSETQ. V was clipped by 0 bases and J by 0 bases, with 13 bases between them. The CDR3 coding sequence is TGCGCCAGCAGCTTGGAGGAGAGGGTTCGCTCCTACAATGAGCAGTTCTTC. It codes for CASSLEERVRSYNEQFF.

J is TRBJ2-7 and V is TRBV24-1; TRBD1 aligns across 10 bases. V shed 1 base and J 2 bases; nucleotides not matched to a gene: 10. The CDR3 consists of 18 residues. The V gene's germline CDR1 is KGHDR and CDR2 SFDVKD. In DNA, the CDR3 is TGTGCCACCAGTGATTTTGGAGCGCCGGGACAGGGGACCTACGAGCAGTACTTC. Translating gives CATSDFGAPGQGTYEQYF.

V is TRBV27 and J is TRBJ1-6; a weak D match, TRBD1 (5 bases). The CDR3 totals 14 residues. From germline, CDR1 is MNHEY and CDR2 SMNVEV (reference sequence). Trimming shortened V by 7 bases and J by 7 bases, and 14 bases separated the two germline ends. Written as DNA, the CDR3 is TGTGCCAGCACCCTCTCGGGGGTAAATTCACCCCTCCACTTT. Encoded protein: CASTLSGVNSPLHF.

The chain employs TRBV9 and TRBJ1-4; D uncertain. CDR1 and CDR2 (germline): SGDLS, YYNGEE. This CDR3 is built from 14 residues. Trimming removed 1 base at V and 4 bases at J, with 8 bases between. In DNA form, the CDR3 reads TGTGCCAGCAGCGTAAGGTCAGGTAATGAAAAACTGTTTTTT. This codes for CASSVRSGNEKLFF.